The T cell receptor (beta chain) described here comes from a study of T cells in Graves' hyperthyroidism and ophthalmopathy. A single count supports this clonotype. The CDR3 has 16 amino acids. The germline V and J ends were trimmed by 3 bases and 0 bases, with 13 bases remaining between them. The germline V gene encodes CDR1 SGHTA and CDR2 FQGNSA. Newly diagnosed hyperthyroidism, duration under 2 months, in patients aged 18 to 65. RNA transcripts provided the source from which TCR beta CDR3 regions were amplified. The HTBI primer set drove a first-round RT-PCR of the TCR CDR3. TCRdb called the multiplex PCR reads again in MiXCR, with one record for every CDR3 protein. The table lists hundreds of thousands of distinct CDR3 sequences, around 40% of them singletons.

This clonotype was obtained from a woman aged 40 to 50 with Graves' hyperthyroidism. The V and J genes are TRBV7-2 and TRBJ2-3; perhaps TRBD2 as D (5 bases). The sequenced sample was blood. The CDR3 loop is CASSLAFRTSTDTQYF. CDR3 in DNA: TGTGCCAGCAGCTTGGCCTTTCGGACTAGCACAGATACGCAGTATTTT.